The TCR beta chain described here comes from a study of control samples from healthy donors and cancer patients. Repertoires were generated with immunoSEQ multiplex PCR, while TCRdb's copy carries only in-frame clones and drops some. This sample carries around 85,000 clones, roughly 93% of them seen once, and the ten largest clones take about 5%. Trimming cost V 4 bases and J 7 bases; bases outside gene matches: 8. The CDR3 extends over 16 amino acids. Germline V gene sequence: CDR1 KGHDR, CDR2 SFDVKD. The V gene is TRBV24-1, the J gene TRBJ2-1, with 11 bases identical to TRBD1. The sample taken for sequencing was blood. This receptor was identified in a woman aged 18-29 years in good health. The CDR3 region has the DNA TGTGCCACCAGTGACCCTGGACAGGGGGCGGGTAATGAGCAGTTCTTC. Translated, it gives CATSDPGQGAGNEQFF.